This is a list of T cell receptor beta chains from one sample in a study of control samples from healthy donors and cancer patients. Clones were read by immunoSEQ multiplex PCR, and TCRdb kept only the in-frame ones, dropping some. The data contain over 150,000 clones, just over 95% of them singletons. Sequenced input: blood. These receptors were collected from a woman in her 30s in good health. Both conserved end residues are part of each CDR3. The order of the fields is D gene, V gene, J gene, CDR3 DNA, CDR3 protein. D genes are given only for firm matches.

TRBD1	TRBV28	TRBJ1-4	TGTGCCAGCAGTGGCGGACAGGCGGCGAATGAAAAACTGTTTTTT	CASSGGQAANEKLFF
NA	TRBV2	TRBJ1-3	TGTGCCAGCAGTGGTGAGGTATCTGGAAACACCATATATTTT	CASSGEVSGNTIYF
TRBD2	TRBV6-5	TRBJ2-1	TGTGCCAGCCTTCGAAGTCTAGCGGGAGGGGGGGAGCAGTTCTTC	CASLRSLAGGGEQFF
TRBD2	TRBV2	TRBJ2-7	TGTGCCAGCAGTCTATACTTAGCGGGAGATGACTCGTACTTC	CASSLYLAGDDSYF
TRBD2	TRBV5-1	TRBJ2-1	TGCGCCAGCAGTAGCGGGAGGGCCGACTACAATGAGCAGTTCTTC	CASSSGRADYNEQFF
NA	TRBV7-9	TRBJ1-2	TGTGCCAGCAGCTTATCCGCGTATGGCTACACCTTC	CASSLSAYGYTF
TRBD1	TRBV6-5	TRBJ1-2	TGTGCCAGCACCGGGACAGCCCACTATGGCTACACCTTC	CASTGTAHYGYTF
NA	TRBV2	TRBJ2-3	TGTGCCAGCAGTGCGCAGGGGGGAGATACGCAGTATTTT	CASSAQGGDTQYF
NA	TRBV19	TRBJ1-4	TGTGCCAGTAGTCCTGGGACAGAAAAACTGTTTTTT	CASSPGTEKLFF
NA	TRBV7-8	TRBJ1-4	TGTGCCAGCAGCTTAGTTTTGGGGGGCCAGGGGGAAAAACTGTTTTTT	CASSLVLGGQGEKLFF